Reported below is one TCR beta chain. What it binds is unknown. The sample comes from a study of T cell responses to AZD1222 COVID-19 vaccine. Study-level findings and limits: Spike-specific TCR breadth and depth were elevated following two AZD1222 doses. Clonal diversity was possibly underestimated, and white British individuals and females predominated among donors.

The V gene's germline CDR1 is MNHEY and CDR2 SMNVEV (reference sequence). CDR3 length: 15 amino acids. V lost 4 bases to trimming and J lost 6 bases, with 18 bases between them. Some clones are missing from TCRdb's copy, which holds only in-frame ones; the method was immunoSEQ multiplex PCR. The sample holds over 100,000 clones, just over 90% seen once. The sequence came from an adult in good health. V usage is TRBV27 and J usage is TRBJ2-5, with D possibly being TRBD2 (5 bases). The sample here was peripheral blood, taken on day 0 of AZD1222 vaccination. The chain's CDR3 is CASSSGLLERKTQYF. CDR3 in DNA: TGTGCCAGCAGTTCAGGACTCCTGGAACGGAAGACCCAGTACTTC.